The 21 T cell receptor beta chains given below trace back to one sample, sequenced in a study of CD8+CD57+ T cells in acquired aplastic anemia. Template material for TCR beta VDJ and CDR3 profiling consisted of genomic DNA. TCRdb processed the reads anew with MiXCR; each CDR3 protein has one entry. This table holds just over 400,000 distinct CDR3 sequences, around 68% found once. Material for sequencing was sorted CD4+, CD8+, or CD8+CD57+ T cells (not recorded which) from PBMCs. These receptors were taken from a human donor in good health, serving as a control.

This sequence joins TRBV11-2 and TRBJ1-4; D remains ambiguous. The V gene lost 3 bases and the J gene lost 4 bases, with 12 bases spanning the gap. Looked up from germline, CDR1 is SGHAT and CDR2 is FQNNGV. The CDR3 spans 15 residues. The CDR3 DNA sequence: TGTGCCAGCAGCTTCGCCGAGGGTGGTAATGAAAAACTGTTTTTT. It translates to CASSFAEGGNEKLFF.

This clonotype was seen ten or more times. The rearrangement uses TRBV19 and TRBJ2-2, with 9 bases matching TRBD2. The length of the CDR3 is 18 residues. V trimming: 2 bases; J trimming: 6 bases; junction bases outside the gene matches: 13. Germline V lookup: CDR1 LNHDA, CDR2 SQIVND (reference sequence). The CDR3 DNA sequence: TGTGCCAGTAGTATAATTACGGGCCTAGCGGGGACCGCCGGGGAGCTGTTTTTT. Its translation: CASSIITGLAGTAGELFF.

Of note for this clonotype: The CDR3 does not close with the conserved phenylalanine or tryptophan, likely indicating a read error. The limits of the CDR3 on the DNA are not certain, so only TCRdb's listed CDR3 is given. This chain connects TRBV15 to TRBJ2-2; the D segment call TRBD2 is taken from the table without a DNA check. Including both end residues, the CDR3 is 15 amino acids long. The germline V gene has CDR1 LNHNV and CDR2 YYDKDF (reference sequence). CDR3 residues: CASSRQGHSAGDGYS.

This clonotype was detected many times. The chain has TRBV4-3 and TRBJ2-1; 9 nucleotides align to TRBD1. Germline V gives CDR1 LGHNA, CDR2 YSLEER. The ends lost 6 bases at V and 1 base at J; junction bases unmatched: 7. The length of the CDR3 is 16 residues. The DNA of the CDR3 is TGCGCCAGCAGGGAAACGGACAGGGGATCCTACAATGAGCAGTTCTTC. This encodes CASRETDRGSYNEQFF.

CDR3: CASSSSSGYEQYF. The CDR3, as DNA: TGTGCCAGCAGCTCATCTTCGGGCTACGAGCAGTACTTC. The rearrangement uses TRBV7-2 and TRBJ2-7; D not resolved. Germline CDR1 is SGHTA and CDR2 is FQGNSA. V was shortened by 4 bases and J by 3 bases, with 10 bases between the two germline ends. This CDR3 spans 13 amino acids. The full variable domain, its missing parts supplied by reference TRBV7-2 and TRBJ2-7, is GAGVSQSPSNKVTEKGKDVELRCDPISGHTALYWYRQSLGQGLEFLIYFQGNSAPDKSGLPSDRFSAERTGGSVSTLTIQRTQQEDSAVYLCASSSSSGYEQYFGPGTRLTVT.

CDR3 amino acids: CASSHDSSNQPQHF. The CDR3 DNA reads TGTGCCAGCAGTCACGACAGTAGCAATCAGCCCCAGCATTTT. This chain uses TRBV6-2 or TRBV6-3 with TRBJ1-5; maybe TRBD1 (5 bases). V was trimmed by 5 bases and J by 0 bases, leaving 8 bases between them. This CDR3 has 14 residues. CDR1 and CDR2 from the germline V gene are MNHEY and SVGEGT.

The J gene is TRBJ2-3, the V gene TRBV19; weak D call: TRBD2 (7 bases). CDR3 length: 14 amino acids. The V and J ends lost 4 bases and 6 bases respectively, with 14 bases between them. Per the germline V gene, CDR1 is LNHDA and CDR2 is SQIVND (reference sequence). The CDR3 coding sequence is TGTGCCAGTAGTACAGCCCGGGGGGCGGATACGCAGTATTTT. Translating gives CASSTARGADTQYF. The entire variable domain, with the rest obtained from reference TRBV19 and TRBJ2-3, is as follows: DGGITQSPKYLFRKEGQNVTLSCEQNLNHDAMYWYRQDPGQGLRLIYYSQIVNDFQKGDIAEGYSVSREKKESFPLTVTSAQKNPTAFYLCASSTARGADTQYFGPGTRLTVL.

Worth noting for this clonotype: A junction end diverges from the germline sequence, so it may reflect a read error. The CDR3 loop reads CTSSLTTGPGRPLLF. CDR3 bases: TGTACCAGCAGCTTGACGACTGGCCCTGGCCGGCCCCTGCTTTTT. This chain joins TRBV2 and TRBJ1-5; D is uncertain. CDR1 is SNHLY and CDR2 is FYNNEI in the germline V gene. The CDR3 spans 15 residues.

This clonotype has ten or more counts. The chain links TRBV12-3 or TRBV12-4 to TRBJ2-3; TRBD2 aligns across 12 bases. The CDR3 totals 16 residues. Trimming cost V 9 bases and J 2 bases; bases outside gene matches: 9. The CDR3 nucleotides are TGTGCCAGTTTGAGACGGACTAGCGGGGTCACAGATACGCAGTATTTT. Its protein product is CASLRRTSGVTDTQYF.

This clonotype was detected a few times. This chain joins TRBV11-2 and TRBJ2-5, with TRBD2 matching 10 bases. CDR3 length equals 16 residues. J was trimmed by 3 bases and V by 1 base; bases with no gene match: 5. Germline CDR1 is SGHAT and CDR2 is FQNNGV. CDR3 sequence: CASSLGLAGVKETQYF. The CDR3 DNA reads as TGTGCCAGCAGCTTAGGCCTAGCGGGGGTAAAAGAGACCCAGTACTTC.

The V gene is TRBV7-9, the J gene TRBJ2-7; 8 bases match TRBD1. This CDR3 has 17 amino acids. Trimming took 5 bases from V and 2 from J; bases not matched to a gene: 14. Germline CDR1 SEHNR, CDR2 FQNEAQ (reference sequence). CDR3 DNA sequence: TGTGCCAGCAGCCTTAACCCCGGGACAGGACCTACCTACGAGCAGTACTTC. Its protein product is CASSLNPGTGPTYEQYF.

This sequence joins TRBV7-9 and TRBJ2-2; D gene uncertain. Germline V gene lookup returns CDR1 SEHNR and CDR2 FQNEAQ (reference sequence). This CDR3 spans 15 amino acids. V shed 4 bases and J shed 11 bases, with 20 bases lying between them. CDR3 sequence: CASSCGESRVNELFF. Written as DNA, the CDR3 is TGTGCCAGCAGCTGTGGTGAGTCCCGAGTGAATGAGCTGTTTTTT.

This clonotype was found many times. The rearrangement uses TRBV12-3 or TRBV12-4 and TRBJ2-7, with 9 bases matching TRBD1. V lost 4 bases and J lost 3; bases outside the gene matches: 13. The CDR3 has 17 amino acids. The CDR3, as DNA: TGTGCCAGCAGTTCCTACTGGGACAGGGAAAGGGTCTACGAGCAGTACTTC. It specifies CASSSYWDRERVYEQYF.

This clonotype was recorded at least ten times. The chain carries TRBV5-1 and TRBJ2-7; 7 bases agree with TRBD2. V gave up 3 bases and J gave up 3 bases; unmatched junction bases: 15. Germline CDR1 SGHRS, CDR2 YFSETQ. This CDR3 comprises 17 residues. The CDR3 sequence is CASSSSSLSGSGYEQYF. The CDR3 DNA sequence: TGCGCCAGCAGCTCCTCTTCTCTTAGCGGGTCAGGCTACGAGCAGTACTTC.

A note on this clonotype: No conserved phenylalanine or tryptophan is present at the end of the CDR3, so a read error is the likely explanation. The chain employs TRBV9 and TRBJ1-1; the D gene is possibly TRBD1 (5 bases). The germline CDR1 and CDR2 sequences are SGDLS and YYNGEE. This CDR3 region has 14 residues. Trimming stripped 0 bases from V and 5 bases from J, with 11 bases between. CDR3 region: CASSVEGSGTEAFL. For the CDR3, the DNA is TGTGCCAGCAGCGTAGAGGGGTCGGGGACTGAAGCTTTCCTT.

The chain joins TRBV20-1 to TRBJ2-7; weak D call: TRBD1 (6 bases). Germline V gene data show CDR1 as DFQATT and CDR2 as SNEGSKA (reference sequence). The CDR3 is made up of 10 amino acids. Between the trimmed V and J ends, which lost 3 bases and 12 bases, there was a span of 12 bases. CDR3 DNA: TGCAGTGCTAGCCTTGGACAGACGTACTTC. Protein: CSASLGQTYF.

The chain employs TRBV24-1 and TRBJ2-5; 7 nucleotides line up with TRBD1. In germline, CDR1 is KGHDR, CDR2 SFDVKD. The CDR3 spans 14 residues. Trimming at V came to 4 bases and at J to 3 bases, leaving 4 bases not matched to a gene. As DNA, the CDR3 is TGTGCCACCAGTGAGACAGGGCTTGAAGAGACCCAGTACTTC. Translating it yields CATSETGLEETQYF.

V gene TRBV7-2 combines with J gene TRBJ1-1; TRBD1 is a possible D gene (5 bases). This CDR3 region has 14 residues. Between the trimmed V and J ends, which lost 4 bases and 4 bases, there was a span of 13 bases. Germline V gene lookup returns CDR1 SGHTA and CDR2 FQGNSA. In DNA, the CDR3 is TGTGCCAGCAGCTCGTGGGGGTTCGGCACTGAAGCTTTCTTT. This encodes CASSSWGFGTEAFF.

This clonotype was seen many times. V and J are TRBV6-5 and TRBJ2-7; D perhaps matches TRBD2 (7 bases). The ends were cut back, 7 bases at V and 6 bases at J, with 19 bases in the middle. The V gene's germline CDR1 is MNHEY and CDR2 SVGAGI. The CDR3 is 14 residues long. The CDR3 DNA is TGTGCCAGCACAAGGGGGGGACTCCCTGGCGAGCAGTACTTC. It specifies CASTRGGLPGEQYF.

This clonotype was seen repeatedly, ten times or more. This chain connects TRBV30 to TRBJ1-3; D is possibly TRBD1 (6 bases). CDR3 size: 15 residues. V was trimmed by 3 bases and J by 6 bases, leaving 18 bases between them. Germline values: CDR1 GTSNPN, CDR2 SVGIG (reference sequence). The CDR3 loop reads CAWRPTGTRLNTIYF. The CDR3 nucleotides are TGTGCCTGGAGGCCTACCGGGACACGGCTAAACACCATATATTTT.

This clonotype showed up many times. This chain uses TRBV19 with TRBJ2-1, with 7 bases fitting TRBD1. The length of the CDR3 is 17 residues. From germline, CDR1 is LNHDA and CDR2 SQIVND (reference sequence). With 3 bases clipped from V and 1 base from J, the junction kept 9 bases outside the gene matches. CDR3 in amino acids: CASSITPTGMSYNEQFF. CDR3 DNA: TGTGCCAGTAGTATTACGCCGACAGGGATGTCCTACAATGAGCAGTTCTTC.